This TCR beta chain derives from a study of T-cell memory formation after mild COVID-19. Whole-study context: TCR clusters were mostly confined to one donor each.

Study-level points and caveats: In second-wave clones peaking day 37, SARS-CoV-2 specificity remained unconfirmed. Clones shrinking between day 15 and 85 showed a balanced CD4/CD8 split, and those that grew later tilted toward CD4+.

Regarding this clonotype: Its cognate antigen is unknown.

Trimming pared 5 bases from V and 7 bases from J, leaving 18 bases between. The germline V gene has CDR1 SGHTA and CDR2 FQGNSA. The CDR3 runs 15 residues. TCRalpha and TCRbeta libraries used 5'RACE with constant-segment primers and UMIs. TCRdb analysed the 5' RACE reads with MiXCR anew, one entry per CDR3 protein. This sample has some 490,000 distinct CDR3 sequences, with roughly 18% found just once. The sequence came from an adult woman who had mild COVID-19 (a few samples of this study predate the infection). Cell type and time point are not known. The sequencing input was PBMCs or a T cell subset sorted from them (not recorded which). The V call is TRBV7-2, the J call TRBJ2-1; a possible D gene is TRBD1 (7 bases). The CDR3 region is CASSPGQRVSNEQFF. The CDR3 nucleotides are TGTGCCAGCAGCCCGGGACAGCGGGTTTCAAATGAGCAGTTCTTC.